This passage covers 10 T cell receptor beta chains from one sample sequenced in a study of cytomegalovirus exposure and HLA in healthy donors. A multiplex PCR was run with 60 Vbeta primers and 13 Jbeta primers. Some clones are missing from TCRdb's copy, which holds only in-frame ones; the method was immunoSEQ multiplex PCR. The sample carries 140,000 or so clones, 80% to 85% recorded once. Sequencing was carried out using PBMCs. The origin of the receptors is a boy aged 2 to 9 in good health and CMV-seronegative.

The chain carries TRBV28 and TRBJ2-2; 13 bases map to TRBD2. Germline V gene lookup returns CDR1 MDHEN and CDR2 SYDVKM. Trimming at V came to 5 bases and at J to 6 bases, leaving 6 bases not matched to a gene. The CDR3 contains 16 residues. The CDR3, as DNA: TGTGCCAGCAGTATAAGGACTAGCGGGAGAGCCGGGGAGCTGTTTTTT. Protein product: CASSIRTSGRAGELFF.

V usage is TRBV5-1 and J usage is TRBJ2-7, with unresolved D. Germline assignment: CDR1 SGHRS and CDR2 YFSETQ. The V end lost 3 bases, the J end lost 0 bases, and 16 bases lay between the germline ends. This CDR3 is 16 amino acids long. CDR3 DNA sequence: TGCGCCAGCAGCTGGGCCGGCCGGTATGACTCCTACGAGCAGTACTTC. It yields the protein CASSWAGRYDSYEQYF.

This clone has more than one count but fewer than ten. The chain recombines TRBV6-4 with TRBJ2-1, with 11 bases that match TRBD2. This CDR3 has 14 residues. CDR1 is MRHNA and CDR2 is SNTAGT in the germline V gene. Unmatched junction bases numbered 3, after V lost 5 bases and J lost 6 bases. The CDR3 spells CASSYSGGANEQFF. CDR3 bases: TGTGCCAGCAGTTATAGCGGGGGGGCCAATGAGCAGTTCTTC.

This chain links TRBV13 with TRBJ1-1, with TRBD1 matching 12 bases. J gave up 1 base and V 2 bases, and 2 bases lay outside the gene matches. CDR3 length equals 16 residues. Germline values: CDR1 PRHDT, CDR2 FYEKMQ (reference sequence). The CDR3 is CASSLRDRGPNTEAFF. The CDR3 coding sequence is TGTGCCAGCAGCTTACGGGACAGGGGGCCGAACACTGAAGCTTTCTTT.

The chain links TRBV29-1 to TRBJ2-1, with 9 bases matching TRBD1. CDR1 is SQVTM and CDR2 is ANQGSEA in the germline V gene. The CDR3 length is 14 residues. V was clipped by 7 bases and J by 6 bases; unmatched bases: 10. DNA of the CDR3: TGCAGCGGCGGACGAACAGGGGGCGGCAATGAGCAGTTCTTC. Its translation: CSGGRTGGGNEQFF.

The V gene is TRBV2, the J gene TRBJ2-1; D not resolved. V lost 3 bases, J lost 11 bases, and 11 bases lay in between. This CDR3 comprises 12 residues. The germline V gene encodes CDR1 SNHLY and CDR2 FYNNEI. The CDR3 coding sequence is TGTGCCAGCAGTGATCGTAGAGACAAGCAGTTCTTC. It yields the protein CASSDRRDKQFF.

The CDR3 DNA sequence: TGTGCCAGCAGTTTCCGTTTTCCGGCAGCGAACTACGAGCAGTACTTC. Its protein is CASSFRFPAANYEQYF. V usage is TRBV27 and J usage is TRBJ2-7; D gene unclear. CDR3 length: 16 residues. Trimming removed 3 bases from V and 3 bases from J, with 18 bases in between. The germline V gene has CDR1 MNHEY and CDR2 SMNVEV (reference sequence).

Here the CDR3 reads CASRLQGAVNTEAFF. CDR3 sequence (DNA): TGTGCCAGCAGGCTGCAGGGGGCAGTGAACACTGAAGCTTTCTTT. The chain has TRBV6-1 and TRBJ1-1; 8 bases align to TRBD1. This CDR3 is built from 15 residues. Germline V lookup: CDR1 MNHNS, CDR2 SASEGT. After removal of 6 bases from V and 0 bases from J, the junction contained 6 bases not matched to a gene.

V and J are TRBV5-1 and TRBJ2-7; tentatively, D is TRBD1 (5 bases). CDR1 SGHRS and CDR2 YFSETQ come from the germline V gene. Trimming removed 1 base from V and 4 bases from J, with 15 bases in between. The CDR3 contains 15 residues. CDR3: CASSLTVRTPYEQYF. The CDR3 nucleotides read TGCGCCAGCAGCTTGACCGTACGGACACCTTACGAGCAGTACTTC.

Remarks on this clone: The junction differs from germline at one of its ends, possibly a read error. This sequence joins TRBV7-9 and TRBJ1-5, with D unresolved. There are 16 residues in the CDR3. Germline values: CDR1 SEHNR, CDR2 FQNEAQ (reference sequence). The CDR3 sequence is CSSSSKNAGGNQPQHF. CDR3 nucleotides: TGTTCCAGCAGCTCAAAAAATGCCGGAGGCAATCAGCCCCAGCATTTT.